These T cell receptor beta chains were read from a single sample in a study of cytomegalovirus exposure and HLA in healthy donors. Clones were sequenced by immunoSEQ multiplex PCR, and TCRdb holds only the in-frame ones, with some missing. The table lists about 230,000 clones, 85% of them singletons. Sequenced sample: PBMCs. The receptors stem from a girl under 10 years old in good health and CMV-seronegative. Each CDR3 is given with its conserved first and last residue. The D gene is left open where the match is weak. Clone size is stated in some rows and not others, as once, few, many or a class when expanded.

TGTGCCAGCAGTTACTCGGTCAGGTTCTCCTACGAGCAGTACTTC	CASSYSVRFSYEQYF	TRBV6-5	15	NA	NA	TRBJ2-7
TGTGCCAGCAGCCCTTTACTCCGGTTTGATGACTCCTACGAGCAGTACTTC	CASSPLLRFDDSYEQYF	TRBV27	17	NA	NA	TRBJ2-7
TGTGCCAGCAGTCGATCAACGGGAACCTACGAGCAGTACTTC	CASSRSTGTYEQYF	TRBV6-5	14	NA	NA	TRBJ2-7
TGCGCCAGCGGACGAGAGGGGGGGGCGCGTGAGCAGTACTTC	CASGREGGAREQYF	TRBV5-1	14	once	NA	TRBJ2-7
TGTGCCAGCCGGACGACTAGCGGGGGAAACACAGATACGCAGTATTTT	CASRTTSGGNTDTQYF	TRBV7-8	16	once	TRBD2	TRBJ2-3
TGTGCCAGCAGCTTAGGACAGGTTACGTACGAGCAGTACTTC	CASSLGQVTYEQYF	TRBV7-9	14	NA	NA	TRBJ2-7
TGTGCCAGCAGTGGGGACAGGGCTCACTATGGCTACACCTTC	CASSGDRAHYGYTF	TRBV28	14	NA	TRBD1	TRBJ1-2
TGCGCCAGCAGCTACCGACAGGGACCGGATGGCTACACCTTC	CASSYRQGPDGYTF	TRBV5-1	14	NA	TRBD1	TRBJ1-2
TGCAGTGCTAGAACAGTTGATGAGCAGTTCTTC	CSARTVDEQFF	TRBV20-1	11	NA	NA	TRBJ2-1
TGTGCCAGCAGTGACAAGGTAGCGGGGTCTGGAGAGACCCAGTACTTC	CASSDKVAGSGETQYF	TRBV6-1	16	NA	TRBD2	TRBJ2-5
TGTGCCACCAGCAGGCGCGAGGAGGGCTACGAGCAGTACTTC	CATSRREEGYEQYF	TRBV15	14	NA	NA	TRBJ2-7
TGTGCCAGCAGCTTTACCGGGACAGCGCTTAACTATGGCTACACCTTC	CASSFTGTALNYGYTF	TRBV7-2	16	NA	TRBD1	TRBJ1-2
TGTGCCAGCAGTCCCCCGCCCCCGTCTCGGGAGACCCAGTACTTC	CASSPPPPSRETQYF	TRBV27	15	NA	NA	TRBJ2-5
TGTGCCAGTCGGAAGGGGGCCGGGGTGAGTGGCTACACCTTC	CASRKGAGVSGYTF	TRBV19	14	NA	TRBD1	TRBJ1-2
TGCGCCAGCAGCTTGTCTTTTGGGACAGGGTACGGCTACACCTTC	CASSLSFGTGYGYTF	TRBV5-1	15	NA	TRBD1	TRBJ1-2
TGCGCCAGCAGTGAGTCCGGGTCAGGGGCCAACGTCCTGACTTTC	CASSESGSGANVLTF	TRBV10-1	15	NA	NA	TRBJ2-6
TGCGCCAGCAATCAAGGAGGGACAGGGGGGCGTGAGCAGTTCTTC	CASNQGGTGGREQFF	TRBV10-2	15	NA	TRBD1	TRBJ2-1
TGTGCCAGCGACAGGGGATGGGAGACCCAGTACTTC	CASDRGWETQYF	TRBV6-1	12	NA	TRBD1	TRBJ2-5
TGCGCCAGCAGCCAAGATTGGCTAGCGAACCCCACAGATACGCAGTATTTT	CASSQDWLANPTDTQYF	TRBV4-1	17	NA	NA	TRBJ2-3
TGTGCCAGCTACGGGGGGCACGGGGCAGAGACCCAGTACTTC	CASYGGHGAETQYF	TRBV11-2	14	NA	NA	TRBJ2-5
TGTGCCAGTAGTGGGGGACACCGGAATGAAAAACTGTTTTTT	CASSGGHRNEKLFF	TRBV19	14	few	NA	TRBJ1-4
TGTGCCAGCGGCTGGCGGAGTGCCGCCTATGGCTACACCTTC	CASGWRSAAYGYTF	TRBV11-2	14	NA	NA	TRBJ1-2
TGTGCCAGCAGTGCTACAAGCCCGACCGGGTTCTATGGCTACACCTTC	CASSATSPTGFYGYTF	TRBV25-1	16	NA	NA	TRBJ1-2
TGTGCCAGCAGCGTAGTCGGTACCAATTCACCCCTCCACTTT	CASSVVGTNSPLHF	TRBV9	14	NA	NA	TRBJ1-6
TGCAGCGTTGCAGCTAGCGGGAGTGGCGAGCAGTACTTC	CSVAASGSGEQYF	TRBV29-1	13	NA	TRBD2	TRBJ2-7
TGTGCCAGCAGCTCGACAGGGAACGCGGATACGCAGTATTTT	CASSSTGNADTQYF	TRBV11-3	14	NA	TRBD1	TRBJ2-3
TGTGCCAGCAGTTTAACTAGCGGGAGCTCCTACAATGAGCAGTTCTTC	CASSLTSGSSYNEQFF	TRBV27	16	few	TRBD2	TRBJ2-1
TGTGCCAGCAGTGAAGGGACTCTGGGCAATGAGCAGTTCTTC	CASSEGTLGNEQFF	TRBV6-1	14	NA	NA	TRBJ2-1
TGTGCCAGTAGTCCGTGGGACAGGGGCATCTACGAGCAGTACTTC	CASSPWDRGIYEQYF	TRBV19	15	NA	TRBD1	TRBJ2-7
TGTGCCAGTAGTATGGCAGGGGGATACGAGCAGTACTTC	CASSMAGGYEQYF	TRBV19	13	NA	TRBD1	TRBJ2-7
TGTGCCAGCAGTCCCCAACGGGTGCAAGAGACCCAGTACTTC	CASSPQRVQETQYF	TRBV2	14	NA	NA	TRBJ2-5
TGTGCCAGCAGCGACCGGGACAGGGGAAACGAAGCTTTCTTT	CASSDRDRGNEAFF	TRBV11-3	14	NA	TRBD1	TRBJ1-1
TGCAGCGTCCAAAAGAACGCAGGGTTAGGCACTGAAGCTTTCTTT	CSVQKNAGLGTEAFF	TRBV29-1	15	NA	NA	TRBJ1-1
TGTGCCAGCAGCCCAGTCGGGGTGAGCGGCTACACCTTC	CASSPVGVSGYTF	TRBV7-9	13	few	NA	TRBJ1-2
TGTGCCAGCAGTGAACGCGGGGATATGCCCCAGCATTTT	CASSERGDMPQHF	TRBV2	13	NA	NA	TRBJ1-5
TGCGCCAGCAGCGGGGGGGCCCCCCAAGAGACCCAGTACTTC	CASSGGAPQETQYF	TRBV5-1	14	once	NA	TRBJ2-5
TGTGCCACCAGCAGAGATAGGGGGCGCTCCTACGAGCAGTACTTC	CATSRDRGRSYEQYF	TRBV15	15	NA	TRBD1	TRBJ2-7
TGTGCCATCAGTGAGGAGGGCTACGAGCAGTACTTC	CAISEEGYEQYF	TRBV10-3	12	NA	NA	TRBJ2-7
TGTGCCAGCAGCCCCCGGGACTTCACCTACGAGCAGTACTTC	CASSPRDFTYEQYF	TRBV14	14	NA	NA	TRBJ2-7
TGTGCCAGCAGGAGACGGGCGGGCGAAAAACTGTTTTTT	CASRRRAGEKLFF	TRBV2	13	NA	NA	TRBJ1-4
TGTGCCACCAGCAGATACGTACGCGGGGTCGGAGATACGCAGTATTTT	CATSRYVRGVGDTQYF	TRBV15	16	NA	NA	TRBJ2-3
TGTGCCAGCTCACCGATGGGACAGCGAGCAAATTCACCCCTCCACTTT	CASSPMGQRANSPLHF	TRBV18	16	NA	TRBD1	TRBJ1-6
TGTGCCTGGACTCCCGGGACAGGGCAGACCTTC	CAWTPGTGQTF	TRBV30	11	NA	TRBD1	TRBJ1-2
TGTGCCAGCAGCTTGGTGGCAGGGGCCGTTAATGAAAAACTGTTTTTT	CASSLVAGAVNEKLFF	TRBV5-5	16	once	NA	TRBJ1-4
TGTGCCAGCAGTGAACTACAGGACATAGTTTCCAGCTACGAGCAGTACTTC	CASSELQDIVSSYEQYF	TRBV2	17	NA	NA	TRBJ2-7
TGTGCCACCTCCGGGACAGGCAAATTCTATGGCTACACCTTC	CATSGTGKFYGYTF	TRBV19	14	once	TRBD1	TRBJ1-2
TGCGCCAGCAGTGTTCCGGGACAGGAGGGGGAAAAACTGTTTTTT	CASSVPGQEGEKLFF	TRBV10-2	15	once	TRBD1	TRBJ1-4
TGTGCCAGCAGCCTAAGACAGGGAAACTCACCCCTCCACTTT	CASSLRQGNSPLHF	TRBV14	14	NA	TRBD1	TRBJ1-6
TGCGCCAGCAGCTCCTCGGAGAGGGCGGCGGGAGATACGCAGTATTTT	CASSSSERAAGDTQYF	TRBV5-1	16	NA	NA	TRBJ2-3
TGTGCCAGCAGTTTACGCCGGGATGAGCAGTTCTTC	CASSLRRDEQFF	TRBV6-5	12	NA	NA	TRBJ2-1
TGTGCCATCAGTGACGGGCAGGGGAGCCCCTACGAGCAGTACTTC	CAISDGQGSPYEQYF	TRBV10-3	15	NA	NA	TRBJ2-7
TGCGCCAGCAGCCAAGGCGACGAGCAGTACTTC	CASSQGDEQYF	TRBV4-1	11	NA	NA	TRBJ2-7
TGTGCCACCGGGACTAGCGGGAACGGGGAGCAGTTCTTC	CATGTSGNGEQFF	TRBV15	13	few	TRBD2	TRBJ2-1